The 19 T cell receptor beta chains below come from one sample, sequenced in a study of T cells in localized non-small cell lung cancer. Clones were sequenced by immunoSEQ multiplex PCR, and TCRdb holds only the in-frame ones, with some missing. The sample has around 54,000 clones; 86% are singletons. Material: peripheral blood, obtained before any cancer treatment. Receptors were obtained from a male donor at least 60 years old with stage III squamous cell lung carcinoma.

This clone showed up just once. This chain connects TRBV6-5 to TRBJ2-7; D gene unclear. This CDR3 contains 11 residues. Germline CDR1 MNHEY, CDR2 SVGAGI. V gave up 6 bases and J gave up 6 bases, with 9 bases separating them. In DNA, the CDR3 is TGTGCCAGCAGCCGCTCTTCCGAGCAGTACTTC. This codes for CASSRSSEQYF.

The V call is TRBV6-5, the J call TRBJ2-2, with 7 positions matching TRBD2. Germline V lookup: CDR1 MNHEY, CDR2 SVGAGI. Trimming cost V 8 bases and J 0 bases; bases outside gene matches: 6. The CDR3 sequence is 15 residues long. CDR3 protein: CASRPGTTNTGELFF. CDR3 bases: TGTGCCAGCCGTCCCGGGACTACGAACACCGGGGAGCTGTTTTTT.

This chain links TRBV5-1 with TRBJ1-1; TRBD1 agrees at 7 bases. This CDR3 is 13 amino acids long. Losses at the gene ends were 2 bases for V and 5 bases for J; bases not matched to a gene: 3. CDR1 SGHRS and CDR2 YFSETQ come from the germline V gene. As DNA, the CDR3 is TGCGCCAGCAGCTTCGACAGGGTAACTGAAGCTTTCTTT. As protein: CASSFDRVTEAFF. Full variable domain (rest looked up from reference TRBV5-1 and TRBJ1-1): KAGVTQTPRYLIKTRGQQVTLSCSPISGHRSVSWYQQTPGQGLQFLFEYFSETQRNKGNFPGRFSGRQFSNSRSEMNVSTLELGDSALYLCASSFDRVTEAFFGQGTRLTVV.

The V gene is TRBV28, the J gene TRBJ2-5; a weak D match, TRBD2 (6 bases). This CDR3 has 15 residues. The V end was cut by 10 bases, the J end by 5 bases, with 23 bases between. CDR1 MDHEN and CDR2 SYDVKM come from the germline V gene. In nucleotides, the CDR3 is TGTGCCATCAGGCGAATCGGCGGGGCAAGGGAGACCCAGTACTTC. Translated, it gives CAIRRIGGARETQYF. Combining the CDR3 with reference TRBV28 and TRBJ2-5 gives the whole variable domain DVKVTQSSRYLVKRTGEKVFLECVQDMDHENMFWYRQDPGLGLRLIYFSYDVKMKEKGDIPEGYSVSREKKERFSLILESASTNQTSMYLCAIRRIGGARETQYFGPGTRLLVL.

The chain combines TRBV19 with TRBJ1-1; 7 nucleotides align to TRBD1. The CDR3 sequence is 15 residues long. J lost 5 bases, V lost 6 bases, and 12 bases had no gene match. Germline CDR1 LNHDA, CDR2 SQIVND (reference sequence). CDR3 nucleotides: TGTGCCAGTAGGGAAATACAGGGGATTGAGACTGAAGCTTTCTTT. It translates to CASREIQGIETEAFF.

The genes are TRBV13 and TRBJ1-2; no definite D call. The V end was cut by 1 base, the J end by 3 bases, with 15 bases between. The CDR3 has 16 amino acids. Germline values: CDR1 PRHDT, CDR2 FYEKMQ (reference sequence). The CDR3 here is CASSLAIARLDYGYTF. Written as DNA, the CDR3 is TGTGCCAGCAGCTTAGCTATCGCCAGGTTGGACTATGGCTACACCTTC.

The chain uses TRBV9 and TRBJ2-5; 9 bases align to TRBD1. This CDR3 is built from 15 residues. The junction had 7 bases not matched to a gene; V was cut back by 3 bases and J by 4 bases. Germline V CDR1 and CDR2: SGDLS, YYNGEE. The CDR3 DNA is TGTGCCAGCAGCGCGACAGGGGGTGGTGGAGAGACCCAGTACTTC. Translated, it gives CASSATGGGGETQYF. Looking up the rest from reference TRBV9 and TRBJ2-5 gives the full variable domain: DSGVTQTPKHLITATGQRVTLRCSPRSGDLSVYWYQQSLDQGLQFLIQYYNGEERAKGNILERFSAQQFPDLHSELNLSSLELGDSALYFCASSATGGGGETQYFGPGTRLLVL.

The chain couples TRBV7-2 to TRBJ1-1, with D possibly being TRBD1 (5 bases). The CDR3 length is 12 residues. Germline loops: CDR1 SGHTA, CDR2 FQGNSA. Trimming removed 3 bases from V and 6 bases from J, with 8 bases in between. The CDR3 DNA sequence: TGTGCCAGCAGCTTGTGGGGGTCTGAAGCTTTCTTT. Encoded protein: CASSLWGSEAFF.

The CDR3, as DNA: TGTGCCAGTAAGGGACCCTTCTACGAGCAGTACTTC. Its protein product is CASKGPFYEQYF. The chain uses TRBV19 and TRBJ2-7; D tentatively reads TRBD1 or TRBD2 (5 bases each). The CDR3 is made up of 12 amino acids. Germline V gives CDR1 LNHDA, CDR2 SQIVND (reference sequence). Trimming took 7 bases from V and 3 from J, leaving 10 bases between them.

V and J are TRBV13 and TRBJ2-3, with 11 bases aligning to TRBD2. Per the germline V gene, CDR1 is PRHDT and CDR2 is FYEKMQ (reference sequence). Trimming took 3 bases from V and 4 from J; bases not matched to a gene: 6. The CDR3 extends over 16 amino acids. The CDR3 bases are TGTGCCAGCAGCTTGATGACTAGCGGGGAAGCAGATACGCAGTATTTT. It codes for CASSLMTSGEADTQYF.

This CDR3 reads CASSFSNTEAFF. CDR3 nucleotide sequence: TGCGCCAGCAGCTTTTCGAACACTGAAGCTTTCTTT. The J gene is TRBJ1-1, the V gene TRBV5-1, with unresolved D. The CDR3 is made up of 12 amino acids. The V gene's germline CDR1 is SGHRS and CDR2 YFSETQ. V shed 2 bases and J shed 1 base, with 3 bases lying between them. Full variable domain (rest looked up from reference TRBV5-1 and TRBJ1-1): KAGVTQTPRYLIKTRGQQVTLSCSPISGHRSVSWYQQTPGQGLQFLFEYFSETQRNKGNFPGRFSGRQFSNSRSEMNVSTLELGDSALYLCASSFSNTEAFFGQGTRLTVV.

The rearrangement joins TRBV7-2 to TRBJ2-5; D remains unclear. This CDR3 comprises 11 residues. V was shortened by 3 bases and J by 5 bases, with 4 bases between the two germline ends. CDR1 is SGHTA and CDR2 is FQGNSA in the germline V gene. CDR3 coding DNA: TGTGCCAGCAGCTTTACGGAGACCCAGTACTTC. Amino acid sequence: CASSFTETQYF.

This chain joins TRBV9 and TRBJ2-5; D gene uncertain. The CDR3 has 12 amino acids. Germline loops: CDR1 SGDLS, CDR2 YYNGEE. Trimming took 5 bases from V and 3 from J, leaving 8 bases between them. The CDR3 bases are TGTGCCAGCAGTCGGACGGAAGAGACCCAGTACTTC. It is translated as CASSRTEETQYF.

The chain carries TRBV7-9 and TRBJ2-3, with D maybe TRBD2 (7 bases). CDR1 and CDR2 (germline): SEHNR, FQNEAQ (reference sequence). The germline V and J ends were trimmed by 5 bases and 3 bases, with 12 bases remaining between them. CDR3 size: 14 residues. The CDR3 sequence: CASSHREGTDTQYF. The CDR3 DNA sequence: TGTGCCAGCAGCCACAGGGAGGGGACAGATACGCAGTATTTT.

The chain links TRBV19 to TRBJ1-5; D gene ambiguous. Germline CDR1 reads LNHDA; CDR2 reads SQIVND (reference sequence). This CDR3 is 15 amino acids long. V lost 9 bases to trimming and J lost 3 bases, with 18 bases between them. CDR3: CASQKRSDLNQPQHF. In nucleotides, the CDR3 is TGTGCCAGCCAAAAGAGGTCCGACCTCAATCAGCCCCAGCATTTT.

This sequence joins TRBV5-1 and TRBJ2-2, with 11 bases aligning to TRBD2. This CDR3 is 17 amino acids long. The V and J ends lost 0 bases and 4 bases, in that order; junction bases with no gene match: 5. The germline CDR1 and CDR2 sequences are SGHRS and YFSETQ. The CDR3 sequence: CASSLALAGASTGELFF. CDR3 DNA: TGCGCCAGCAGCTTGGCACTAGCGGGAGCCTCCACCGGGGAGCTGTTTTTT. Filled out from reference TRBV5-1 and TRBJ2-2, the complete variable domain reads KAGVTQTPRYLIKTRGQQVTLSCSPISGHRSVSWYQQTPGQGLQFLFEYFSETQRNKGNFPGRFSGRQFSNSRSEMNVSTLELGDSALYLCASSLALAGASTGELFFGEGSRLTVL.

This sequence joins TRBV30 and TRBJ1-2, with D possibly TRBD1 on 6 matching bases. The CDR3 runs to 14 residues. V was cut by 0 bases and J by 3 bases, with 11 bases left in between. Germline V gene sequence: CDR1 GTSNPN, CDR2 SVGIG (reference sequence). For the CDR3, the DNA is TGTGCCTGGAGTGTTGGCGGACAGCACTATGGCTACACCTTC. It yields the protein CAWSVGGQHYGYTF.

This chain links TRBV5-1 with TRBJ2-3, with 7 nucleotides matching TRBD1. From germline, CDR1 is SGHRS and CDR2 YFSETQ. This CDR3 is built from 16 residues. Germline trimming cut 0 bases from V and 5 bases from J; bases unmatched to any gene: 9. DNA for the CDR3: TGCGCCAGCAGCTTGGGCCAACAGGGGTTAGGAGATACGCAGTATTTT. Its protein product is CASSLGQQGLGDTQYF.

Of note for this clone: A read error may produce the germline difference seen at one junction end. The rearrangement uses TRBV7-2 and TRBJ2-7, with D unclear. This CDR3 region has 11 residues. Germline V gene lookup returns CDR1 SGHTA and CDR2 FQGNSA. The CDR3 nucleotides are TGTGCCAACAGCTCCGAGCACGAGCAGTACTTC. Its translation is CANSSEHEQYF.